This T cell receptor (beta chain) was identified during a study of blood T cell repertoires in COVID-19. About the study: The United States, Italy and Spain provided the acute and convalescent COVID-19 samples.

Assay used: immunoSEQ multiplex PCR; TCRdb lists only in-frame clones, some missing. Of 40,000 to 55,000 clones listed, roughly 83% are singletons. Losses at the gene ends were 1 base for V and 6 bases for J; bases not matched to a gene: 6. CDR3 size: 15 residues. The germline gives CDR1 SGHAT, CDR2 FQNNGV. The J gene is TRBJ2-3, the V gene TRBV11-2; 8 bases align to TRBD2. This clonotype was sampled from a man aged 45 to 65 with active COVID-19. Sequenced input: peripheral blood. Written as DNA, the CDR3 is TGTGCCAGCAGCTTAGTGGCCGGGGGGGCGGATACGCAGTATTTT. It yields the protein CASSLVAGGADTQYF.